The 5 T cell receptor beta chains listed next were all sequenced from one sample in a study of ipilimumab plus nivolumab after autologous stem cell transplantation. Sequencing used immunoSEQ multiplex PCR; TCRdb keeps in-frame clones, though not all of them. The table lists some 44,000 clones, roughly 84% of them singletons. This material consisted of PBMCs, taken in a trial of ipilimumab plus nivolumab as post-transplant consolidation. These TCRs come from a male donor with multiple myeloma.

This clone appeared a single time. V is TRBV4-1 and J is TRBJ2-7; TRBD1 might be the D (7 bases). The CDR3 is made up of 16 amino acids. V lost 0 bases and J 5 bases, leaving 17 bases between the germline ends. CDR1 and CDR2 (germline): MGHRA, YSYEKL. The CDR3 region has the DNA TGCGCCAGCAGCCAAGATCCTAGGGCAGGGGGGAACGAGCAGTACTTC. Its protein product is CASSQDPRAGGNEQYF.

This chain links TRBV7-9 with TRBJ1-3, with a weak D call TRBD1 (5 bases). Germline-derived CDR1 and CDR2 are SEHNR and FQNEAQ (reference sequence). Trimming left V 0 bases short and J 9 bases short, with 15 bases between. CDR3 length equals 15 residues. CDR3: CASSLARHGRGTIYF. As DNA, the CDR3 is TGTGCCAGCAGCTTAGCTCGACACGGGAGGGGCACCATATATTTT.

This sequence joins TRBV2 and TRBJ2-5; D tentatively fits TRBD1 or TRBD2 (5 bases each). Trimming cost V 6 bases and J 5 bases, with 25 bases left between them. Germline CDR1 and CDR2: SNHLY and FYNNEI. CDR3 size: 17 residues. The CDR3 bases are TGTGCCAGCAGCCCTCCCCGGGGCAGGGAGTCCTGGGAGACCCAGTACTTC. The encoded protein is CASSPPRGRESWETQYF.

This chain links TRBV19 with TRBJ1-4, with 8 nucleotides matching TRBD1. Germline CDR1 LNHDA, CDR2 SQIVND (reference sequence). Germline trimming cut 6 bases from V and 8 bases from J; bases unmatched to any gene: 8. The CDR3 covers 14 residues. The CDR3: CASSDRGAREKLFF. The CDR3 DNA follows: TGTGCCAGTAGCGACAGGGGAGCAAGGGAAAAACTGTTTTTT.

This chain joins TRBV19 and TRBJ1-4; D not certain. V lost 2 bases and J 4 bases, leaving 14 bases between the germline ends. The germline V gene has CDR1 LNHDA and CDR2 SQIVND (reference sequence). The CDR3 has 16 amino acids. Written as DNA, the CDR3 is TGTGCCAGTAGTATATCCCAAGTGGCTATTAATGAAAAACTGTTTTTT. This translates into CASSISQVAINEKLFF.